This TCR beta chain was captured in a study of blood T cells in healthy people across ages. The overall study: Template switching recovered approximately one barcoded beta molecule for every two T cells. Findings of the study overall: It was not known whether donors were CMV positive (a possible confounder of expanded clonotype changes).

CDR3 length: 14 amino acids. The V end was cut by 1 base, the J end by 6 bases, with 12 bases between. Germline assignment: CDR1 SGHVS and CDR2 FQNEAQ. Combining a sample-barcoded 5' primer with a J-beta primer mix, a second PCR ran for 7 to 11 cycles. Using its own MiXCR run on the 5' RACE reads, TCRdb lists one record per CDR3 protein. The data show roughly 1.5 million distinct CDR3 sequences, with approximately 43% seen just once and 4% held by the top ten. As for this clonotype: Antigen unknown.

The sample taken for sequencing was blood. The clonotype was recovered from a woman between 18 and 29 years old in good health. The chain is built from TRBV7-8 and TRBJ1-2, with TRBD1 as a possible D gene (5 bases). CDR3 protein: CASSLDGRGDGYTF. The CDR3 region has the DNA TGTGCCAGCAGCTTAGACGGTCGAGGGGATGGCTACACCTTC.